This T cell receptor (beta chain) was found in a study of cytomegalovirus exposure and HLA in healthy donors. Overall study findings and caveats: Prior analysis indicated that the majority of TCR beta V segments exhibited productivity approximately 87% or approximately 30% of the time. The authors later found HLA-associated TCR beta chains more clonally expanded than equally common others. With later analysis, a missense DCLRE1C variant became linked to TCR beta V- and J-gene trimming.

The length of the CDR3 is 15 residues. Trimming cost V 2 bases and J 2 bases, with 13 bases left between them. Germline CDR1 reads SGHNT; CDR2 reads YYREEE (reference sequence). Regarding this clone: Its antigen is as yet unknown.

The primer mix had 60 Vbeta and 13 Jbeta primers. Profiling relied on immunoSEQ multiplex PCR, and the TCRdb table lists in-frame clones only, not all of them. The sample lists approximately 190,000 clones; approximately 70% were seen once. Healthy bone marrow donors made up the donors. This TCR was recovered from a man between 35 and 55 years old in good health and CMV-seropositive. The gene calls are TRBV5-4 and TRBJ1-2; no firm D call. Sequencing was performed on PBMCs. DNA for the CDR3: TGTGCCAGCAGCTTTCTAGGAGGTGCGAACTATGGCTACACCTTC. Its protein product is CASSFLGGANYGYTF.